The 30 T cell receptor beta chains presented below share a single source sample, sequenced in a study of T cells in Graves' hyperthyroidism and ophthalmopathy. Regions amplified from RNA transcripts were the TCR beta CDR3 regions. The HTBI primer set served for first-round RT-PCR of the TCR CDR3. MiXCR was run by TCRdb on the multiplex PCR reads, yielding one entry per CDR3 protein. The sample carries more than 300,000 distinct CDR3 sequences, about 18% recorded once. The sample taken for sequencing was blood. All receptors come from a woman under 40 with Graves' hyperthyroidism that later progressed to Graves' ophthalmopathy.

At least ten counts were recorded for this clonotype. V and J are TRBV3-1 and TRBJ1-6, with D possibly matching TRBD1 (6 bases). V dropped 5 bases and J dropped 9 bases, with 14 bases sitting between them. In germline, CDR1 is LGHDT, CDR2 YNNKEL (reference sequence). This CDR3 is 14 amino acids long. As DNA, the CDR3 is TGTGCCAGCAGCGGCCAGGGGATCAGTTCACCCCTCCACTTT. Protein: CASSGQGISSPLHF.

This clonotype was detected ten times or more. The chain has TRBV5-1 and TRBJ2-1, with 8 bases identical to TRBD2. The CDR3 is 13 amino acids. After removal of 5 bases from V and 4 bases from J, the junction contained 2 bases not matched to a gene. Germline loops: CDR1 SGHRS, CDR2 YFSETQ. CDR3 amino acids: CASRLAGYNEQFF. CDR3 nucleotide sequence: TGCGCCAGCAGGTTAGCGGGGTACAATGAGCAGTTCTTC.

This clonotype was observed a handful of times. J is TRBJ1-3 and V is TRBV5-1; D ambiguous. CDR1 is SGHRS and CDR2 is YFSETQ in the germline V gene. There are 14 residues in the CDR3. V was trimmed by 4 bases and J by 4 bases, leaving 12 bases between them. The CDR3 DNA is TGCGCCAGCAGCCCGACAAACTTCGGAAACACCATATATTTT. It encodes CASSPTNFGNTIYF. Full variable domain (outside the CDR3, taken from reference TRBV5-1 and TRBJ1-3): KAGVTQTPRYLIKTRGQQVTLSCSPISGHRSVSWYQQTPGQGLQFLFEYFSETQRNKGNFPGRFSGRQFSNSRSEMNVSTLELGDSALYLCASSPTNFGNTIYFGEGSWLTVV.

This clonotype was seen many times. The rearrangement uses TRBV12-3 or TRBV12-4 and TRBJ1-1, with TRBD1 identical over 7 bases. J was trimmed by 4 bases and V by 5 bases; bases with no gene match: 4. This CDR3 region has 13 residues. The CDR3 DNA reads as TGTGCCAGCAGTACCACAGGGGTCACTGAAGCTTTCTTT. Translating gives CASSTTGVTEAFF.

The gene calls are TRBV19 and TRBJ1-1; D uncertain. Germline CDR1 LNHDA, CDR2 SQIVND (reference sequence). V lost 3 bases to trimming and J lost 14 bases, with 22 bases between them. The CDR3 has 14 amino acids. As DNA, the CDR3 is TGTGCCAGTAGTATCGAAGCTCAGGCGACAACTAGGTTCTTT. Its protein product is CASSIEAQATTRFF.

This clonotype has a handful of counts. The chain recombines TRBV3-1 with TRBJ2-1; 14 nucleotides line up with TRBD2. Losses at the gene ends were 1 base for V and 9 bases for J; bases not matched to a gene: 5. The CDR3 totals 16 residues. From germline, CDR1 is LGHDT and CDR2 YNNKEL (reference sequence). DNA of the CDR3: TGTGCCAGCAGCCAAGCCGGGACTAGCGGGAGTTCTGAGCAGTTCTTC. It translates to CASSQAGTSGSSEQFF.

The CDR3 here is CSARTSGGGNYNEQFF. The CDR3 DNA follows: TGCAGTGCACGGACTAGCGGGGGGGGAAATTACAATGAGCAGTTCTTC. The chain links TRBV20-1 to TRBJ2-1; 15 positions agree with TRBD2. Germline CDR1 DFQATT, CDR2 SNEGSKA (reference sequence). This CDR3 has 16 residues. Trimming at V came to 6 bases and at J to 4 bases, leaving 7 bases not matched to a gene.

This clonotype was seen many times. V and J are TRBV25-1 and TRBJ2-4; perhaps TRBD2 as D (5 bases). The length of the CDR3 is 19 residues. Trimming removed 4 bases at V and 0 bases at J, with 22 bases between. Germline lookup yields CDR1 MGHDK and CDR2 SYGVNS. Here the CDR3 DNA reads TGTGCCAGCAGTGCTAAACCGGGAAACCACGCAGGAGCCAAAAACATTCAGTACTTC. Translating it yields CASSAKPGNHAGAKNIQYF.

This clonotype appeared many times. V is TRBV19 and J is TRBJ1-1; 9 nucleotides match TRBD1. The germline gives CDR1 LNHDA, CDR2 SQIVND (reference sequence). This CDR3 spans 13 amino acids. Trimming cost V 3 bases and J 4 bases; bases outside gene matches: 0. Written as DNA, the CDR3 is TGTGCCAGTAGTATGACAGGGGGCACTGAAGCTTTCTTT. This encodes CASSMTGGTEAFF. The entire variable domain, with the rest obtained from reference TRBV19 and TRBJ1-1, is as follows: DGGITQSPKYLFRKEGQNVTLSCEQNLNHDAMYWYRQDPGQGLRLIYYSQIVNDFQKGDIAEGYSVSREKKESFPLTVTSAQKNPTAFYLCASSMTGGTEAFFGQGTRLTVV.

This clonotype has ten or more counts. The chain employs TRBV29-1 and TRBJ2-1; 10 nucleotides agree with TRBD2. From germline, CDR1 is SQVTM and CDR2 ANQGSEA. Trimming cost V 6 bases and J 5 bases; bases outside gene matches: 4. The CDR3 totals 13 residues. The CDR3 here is CSVRTSGDNEQFF. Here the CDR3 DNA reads TGCAGCGTCCGGACTAGCGGTGACAATGAGCAGTTCTTC.

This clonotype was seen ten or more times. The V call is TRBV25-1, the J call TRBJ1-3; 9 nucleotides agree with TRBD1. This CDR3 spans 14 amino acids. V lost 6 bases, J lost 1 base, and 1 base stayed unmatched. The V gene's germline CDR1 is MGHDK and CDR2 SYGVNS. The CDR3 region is CASRGTGSGNTIYF. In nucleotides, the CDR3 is TGTGCCAGCAGGGGGACAGGGTCTGGAAACACCATATATTTT.

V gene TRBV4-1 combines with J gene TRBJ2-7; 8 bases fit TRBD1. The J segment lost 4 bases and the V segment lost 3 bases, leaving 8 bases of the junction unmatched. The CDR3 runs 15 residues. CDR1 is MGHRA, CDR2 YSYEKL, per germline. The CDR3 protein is CASSQLTGEYYEQYF. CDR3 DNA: TGCGCCAGCAGCCAGCTGACAGGGGAGTATTACGAGCAGTACTTC.

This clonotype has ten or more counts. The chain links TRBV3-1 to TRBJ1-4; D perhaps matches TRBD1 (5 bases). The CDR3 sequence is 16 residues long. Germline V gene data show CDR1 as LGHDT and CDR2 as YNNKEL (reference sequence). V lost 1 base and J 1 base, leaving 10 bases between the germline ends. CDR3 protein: CASSQGVGGTNEKLFF. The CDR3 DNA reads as TGTGCCAGCAGCCAAGGAGTGGGGGGAACTAATGAAAAACTGTTTTTT.

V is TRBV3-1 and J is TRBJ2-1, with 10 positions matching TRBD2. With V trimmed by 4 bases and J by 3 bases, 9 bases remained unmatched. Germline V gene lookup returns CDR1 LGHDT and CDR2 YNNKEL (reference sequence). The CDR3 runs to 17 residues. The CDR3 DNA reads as TGTGCCAGCAGCCTCCTGGGAGCGGGGGGGAACTACAATGAGCAGTTCTTC. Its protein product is CASSLLGAGGNYNEQFF.

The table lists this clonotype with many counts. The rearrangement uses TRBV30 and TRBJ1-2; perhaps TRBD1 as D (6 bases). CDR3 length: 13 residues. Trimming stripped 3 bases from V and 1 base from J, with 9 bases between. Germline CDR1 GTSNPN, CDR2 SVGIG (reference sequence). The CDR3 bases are TGTGCCTGGAGCAGACAGGATAACTATGGCTACACCTTC. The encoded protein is CAWSRQDNYGYTF.

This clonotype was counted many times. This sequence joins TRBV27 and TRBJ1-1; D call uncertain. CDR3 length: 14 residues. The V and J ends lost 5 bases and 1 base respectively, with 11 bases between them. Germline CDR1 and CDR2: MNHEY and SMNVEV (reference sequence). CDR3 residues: CASSPLAPNTEAFF. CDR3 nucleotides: TGTGCCAGCAGTCCCCTCGCCCCGAACACTGAAGCTTTCTTT.

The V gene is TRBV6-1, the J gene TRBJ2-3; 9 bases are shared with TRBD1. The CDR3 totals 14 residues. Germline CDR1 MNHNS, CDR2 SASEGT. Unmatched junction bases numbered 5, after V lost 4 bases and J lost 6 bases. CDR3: CASSVGQGKDTQYF. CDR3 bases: TGTGCCAGCAGTGTGGGACAGGGTAAGGATACGCAGTATTTT.

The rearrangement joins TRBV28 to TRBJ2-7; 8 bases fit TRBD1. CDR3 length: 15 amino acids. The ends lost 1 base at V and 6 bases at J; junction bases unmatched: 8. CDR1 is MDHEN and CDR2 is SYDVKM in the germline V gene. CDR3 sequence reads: CASSLYQGAAPEQYF. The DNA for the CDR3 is TGTGCCAGCAGTTTATATCAGGGGGCTGCTCCCGAGCAGTACTTC.

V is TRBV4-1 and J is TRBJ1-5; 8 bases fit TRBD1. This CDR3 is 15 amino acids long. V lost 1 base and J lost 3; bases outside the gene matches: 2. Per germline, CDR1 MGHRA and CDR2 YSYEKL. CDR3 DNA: TGCGCCAGCAGCCAAGGACAGGGGTTCAATCAGCCCCAGCATTTT. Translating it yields CASSQGQGFNQPQHF.

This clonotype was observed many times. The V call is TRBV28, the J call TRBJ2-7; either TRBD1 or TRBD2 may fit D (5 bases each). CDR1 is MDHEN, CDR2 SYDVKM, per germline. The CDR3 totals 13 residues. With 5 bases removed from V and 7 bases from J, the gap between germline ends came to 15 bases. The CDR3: CASSPPREIEQYF. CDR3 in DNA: TGTGCCAGCAGTCCCCCCAGGGAGATTGAGCAGTACTTC.

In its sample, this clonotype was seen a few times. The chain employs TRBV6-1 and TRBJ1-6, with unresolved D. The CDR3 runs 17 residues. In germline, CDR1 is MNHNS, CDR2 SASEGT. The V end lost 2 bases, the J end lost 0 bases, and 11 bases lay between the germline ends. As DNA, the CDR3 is TGTGCCAGCAGTGAAACCGGGTCCAGCTCCTATAATTCACCCCTCCACTTT. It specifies CASSETGSSSYNSPLHF.

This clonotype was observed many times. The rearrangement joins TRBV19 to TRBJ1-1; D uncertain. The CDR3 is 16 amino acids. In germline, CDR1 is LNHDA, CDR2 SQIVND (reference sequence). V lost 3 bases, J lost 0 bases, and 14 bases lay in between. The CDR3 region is CASSIHLVGLNTEAFF. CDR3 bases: TGTGCCAGTAGTATTCATCTGGTAGGATTGAACACTGAAGCTTTCTTT.

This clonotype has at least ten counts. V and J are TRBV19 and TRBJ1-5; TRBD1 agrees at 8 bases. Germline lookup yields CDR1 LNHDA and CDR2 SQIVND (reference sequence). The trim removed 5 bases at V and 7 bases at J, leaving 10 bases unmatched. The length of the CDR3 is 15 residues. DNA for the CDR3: TGTGCCAGTAGTGAACGGACAGGGTGGGCCCAGCCCCAGCATTTT. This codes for CASSERTGWAQPQHF.

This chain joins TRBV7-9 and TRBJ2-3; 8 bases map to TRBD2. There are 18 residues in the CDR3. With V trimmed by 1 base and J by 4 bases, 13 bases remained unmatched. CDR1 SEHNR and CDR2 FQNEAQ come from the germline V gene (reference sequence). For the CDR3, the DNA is TGTGCCAGCAGCTTAGTGTATGGCGGGGGGCACCCGGCAGATACGCAGTATTTT. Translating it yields CASSLVYGGGHPADTQYF.

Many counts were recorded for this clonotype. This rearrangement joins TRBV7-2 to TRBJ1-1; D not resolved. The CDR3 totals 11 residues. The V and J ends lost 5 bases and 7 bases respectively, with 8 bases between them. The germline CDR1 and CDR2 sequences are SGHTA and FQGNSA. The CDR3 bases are TGTGCCAGCAGCGTGACCGGTGAAGCTTTCTTT. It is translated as CASSVTGEAFF. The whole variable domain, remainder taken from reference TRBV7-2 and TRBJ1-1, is GAGVSQSPSNKVTEKGKDVELRCDPISGHTALYWYRQSLGQGLEFLIYFQGNSAPDKSGLPSDRFSAERTGGSVSTLTIQRTQQEDSAVYLCASSVTGEAFFGQGTRLTVV.

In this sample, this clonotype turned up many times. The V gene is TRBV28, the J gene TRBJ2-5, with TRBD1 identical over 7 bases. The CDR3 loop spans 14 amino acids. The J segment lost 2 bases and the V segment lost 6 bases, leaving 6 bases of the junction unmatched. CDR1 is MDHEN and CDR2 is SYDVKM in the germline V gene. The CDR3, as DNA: TGTGCCAGCAGATCCGGGACAGCTCAAGAGACCCAGTACTTC. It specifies CASRSGTAQETQYF.

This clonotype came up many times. This chain's CDR3 is CATGDGFYNSPLHF. Written as DNA, the CDR3 is TGTGCCACCGGGGACGGTTTTTATAATTCACCCCTCCACTTT. The chain is built from TRBV27 and TRBJ1-6; maybe TRBD1 (5 bases). CDR1 and CDR2 from the germline V gene are MNHEY and SMNVEV (reference sequence). The V end was cut by 10 bases, the J end by 4 bases, with 14 bases between. CDR3 length: 14 residues.

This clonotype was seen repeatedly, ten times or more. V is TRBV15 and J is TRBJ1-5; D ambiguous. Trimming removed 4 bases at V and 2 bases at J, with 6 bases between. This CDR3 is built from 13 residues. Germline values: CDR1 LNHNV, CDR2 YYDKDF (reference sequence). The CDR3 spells CATSIARNQPQHF. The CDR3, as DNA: TGTGCCACCAGCATAGCCCGCAATCAGCCCCAGCATTTT.

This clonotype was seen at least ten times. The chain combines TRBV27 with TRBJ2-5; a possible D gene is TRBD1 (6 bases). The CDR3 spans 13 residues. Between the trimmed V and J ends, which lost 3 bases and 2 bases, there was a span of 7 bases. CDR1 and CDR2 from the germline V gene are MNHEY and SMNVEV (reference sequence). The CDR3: CASSFQGQETQYF. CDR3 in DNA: TGTGCCAGCAGTTTCCAGGGGCAAGAGACCCAGTACTTC.

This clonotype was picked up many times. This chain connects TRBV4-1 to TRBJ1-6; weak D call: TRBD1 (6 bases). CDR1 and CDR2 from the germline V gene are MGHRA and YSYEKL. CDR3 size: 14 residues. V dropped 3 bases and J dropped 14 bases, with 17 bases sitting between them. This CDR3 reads CASSQGDTGHTLHF. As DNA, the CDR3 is TGCGCCAGCAGCCAGGGTGATACAGGGCATACCCTCCACTTT.